This T cell receptor (beta chain) comes out of a study of T cell repertoires in cytomegalovirus infection. Study-level points and caveats: The ex vivo response showed dominance by HLA-C-restricted CMV-specific TCR beta clonotypes. Pooled public TCR beta family frequency picked out CMV carriers with the relevant HLA.

In regard to this clonotype: What it binds is not known.

One entry per CDR3 protein results from TCRdb running MiXCR on the reads. The table lists under 500,000 distinct CDR3 sequences, 42% of them singletons. The CDR3 has 18 residues. V lost 0 bases, J lost 0 bases, and 15 bases lay in between. Per germline, CDR1 SGHVS and CDR2 FQNEAQ. The chain recombines TRBV7-8 with TRBJ2-1; D possibly matches TRBD1 or TRBD2 (5 bases each). The clonotype originates from a human donor in good health (CMV status not recorded). Some clones in this sample may be carry-over from other donors' samples. Sample: cultured PBMCs, taken from culture after CMV antigen stimulation. CDR3: CASSLASGTGRSYNEQFF. The CDR3 DNA reads as TGTGCCAGCAGCTTAGCGTCCGGGACGGGACGCTCCTACAATGAGCAGTTCTTC. Full variable domain (remainder filled in from reference TRBV7-8 and TRBJ2-1): GAGVSQSPRYKVAKRGQDVALRCDPISGHVSLFWYQQALGQGPEFLTYFQNEAQLDKSGLPSDRFFAERPEGSVSTLKIQRTQQEDSAVYLCASSLASGTGRSYNEQFFGPGTRLTVL.